These 28 T cell receptor beta chains came from one sample sequenced in a study of shared clonotypes between healthy human individuals. Data came from immunoSEQ multiplex PCR; TCRdb stores just in-frame clones and leaves some out. This sample has more than 2,000,000 clones, with more than 80% found just once. The sequencing input was naive CD4+ T cells from PBMCs. The subset denotes: CD45RA+ positively selected. The receptors stem from a man between 18 and 29 years old in good health. Some clones in this sample may be carry-over from other donors' samples.

In nucleotides, the CDR3 is TGCGCCAGCAGCCAAGATGTGGCAGGTGGGCAGCCCCAGCATTTT. This gives the protein CASSQDVAGGQPQHF. V and J are TRBV4-3 and TRBJ1-5; no firm D call. The CDR3 loop spans 15 amino acids. Germline-derived CDR1 and CDR2 are LGHNA and YSLEER. Deletions cut 0 bases from V and 7 bases from J, with 13 bases between.

Notes on this clone: Other DNA variants within this sample encode the same CDR3. The V call is TRBV7-2, the J call TRBJ2-7; D remains ambiguous. Per the germline V gene, CDR1 is SGHTA and CDR2 is FQGNSA. V shed 5 bases and J shed 0 bases, with 5 bases lying between them. The CDR3 spans 12 residues. The CDR3 region has the DNA TGTGCCAGCAGCCGAAGCTCCTACGAGCAGTACTTC. Protein sequence: CASSRSSYEQYF.

The V call is TRBV6-6, the J call TRBJ1-1; D call uncertain. V lost 2 bases and J 4 bases, leaving 8 bases between the germline ends. This CDR3 has 13 residues. Per the germline V gene, CDR1 is MNHNY and CDR2 is SVGAGI (reference sequence). CDR3: CASSYGVGTEAFF. In DNA form, the CDR3 reads TGTGCCAGCAGTTACGGGGTGGGCACTGAAGCTTTCTTT.

Only one count was recorded for this clone. This chain uses TRBV5-1 with TRBJ2-2; 11 bases fit TRBD1. This CDR3 has 17 residues. Germline V gene sequence: CDR1 SGHRS, CDR2 YFSETQ. The V and J ends lost 4 bases and 4 bases, in that order; junction bases with no gene match: 9. CDR3 DNA sequence: TGCGCCAGCAGCAGCGGACAGGGGGCGATGGGCACCGGGGAGCTGTTTTTT. Translation: CASSSGQGAMGTGELFF.

The rearrangement uses TRBV10-3 and TRBJ2-7, with TRBD1 as a possible D gene (6 bases). The length of the CDR3 is 18 residues. With 4 bases removed from V and 1 base from J, the gap between germline ends came to 23 bases. Germline assignment: CDR1 ENHRY and CDR2 SYGVKD. The CDR3 DNA follows: TGTGCCATCAGTGGCCCCCGGGACACCCGATCGGTTTCCTACGAGCAGTACTTC. Amino acid sequence: CAISGPRDTRSVSYEQYF.

The V call is TRBV6-1, the J call TRBJ2-5, with a weak D call TRBD1 (6 bases). The CDR3 sequence is 13 residues long. Per the germline V gene, CDR1 is MNHNS and CDR2 is SASEGT. V lost 5 bases and J lost 5, with 12 bases in between. The chain's CDR3 is CASSRQVAETQYF. The CDR3 DNA follows: TGTGCCAGCAGTAGACAGGTTGCGGAGACCCAGTACTTC.

The chain recombines TRBV7-3 with TRBJ2-7; tentatively, D is TRBD1 or TRBD2 (5 bases each). The CDR3 is made up of 13 amino acids. Per the germline V gene, CDR1 is SGHTA and CDR2 is FQGTGA. V was pared by 2 bases and J by 9 bases, with 14 bases between. Here the CDR3 DNA reads TGTGCCAGCAGCTTAGATGGGACCCGGGGGCAGTACTTC. Translated, it gives CASSLDGTRGQYF.

In the case of this clone: The sample carries other DNA sequences with the same CDR3. V is TRBV9 and J is TRBJ2-1; D unresolved. This CDR3 has 16 residues. Germline-derived CDR1 and CDR2 are SGDLS and YYNGEE. With 0 bases removed from V and 0 bases from J, the gap between germline ends came to 10 bases. CDR3 in DNA: TGTGCCAGCAGCGTAGTTGGCGCGAGCTCCTACAATGAGCAGTTCTTC. As protein: CASSVVGASSYNEQFF.

Concerning this clone itself: Other DNA sequences within the sample encode an identical CDR3. This sequence joins TRBV28 and TRBJ1-2; D unclear. CDR1 is MDHEN and CDR2 is SYDVKM in the germline V gene. Trimming took off 1 base at V and 5 bases at J, with 5 bases between the two ends. The CDR3 covers 12 residues. CDR3 amino acids: CASSLSGYGYTF. The CDR3 nucleotides read TGTGCCAGCAGTTTATCAGGTTATGGCTACACCTTC.

The rearrangement joins TRBV19 to TRBJ1-2; D not resolved. Germline-derived CDR1 and CDR2 are LNHDA and SQIVND (reference sequence). V was shortened by 4 bases and J by 8 bases, with 5 bases between the two germline ends. The CDR3 consists of 10 residues. The CDR3 here is CASSTDGYTF. CDR3 bases: TGTGCCAGTAGTACGGACGGCTACACCTTC.

The CDR3 DNA sequence: TGTGCCAGCAGCTATTTGGACGGCAGCTCCTACGAGCAGTACTTC. Encoded protein: CASSYLDGSSYEQYF. The chain joins TRBV28 to TRBJ2-7; D remains ambiguous. CDR1 is MDHEN and CDR2 is SYDVKM in the germline V gene. The CDR3 is made up of 15 amino acids. V gave up 6 bases and J gave up 0 bases, with 15 bases separating them.

The CDR3 nucleotides are TGTGCCAGCAGCCCCTCCAAGGGCCATGCCTACAATGAGCAGTTCTTC. Amino acids: CASSPSKGHAYNEQFF. The chain couples TRBV7-9 to TRBJ2-1; no firm D call. The CDR3 contains 16 residues. CDR1 and CDR2 (germline): SEHNR, FQNEAQ (reference sequence). The V end lost 5 bases, the J end lost 2 bases, and 16 bases lay between the germline ends.

The rearrangement joins TRBV7-9 to TRBJ2-7, with D perhaps TRBD2 (6 bases). Trimming left V 2 bases short and J 1 base short, with 12 bases between. CDR1 is SEHNR and CDR2 is FQNEAQ in the germline V gene (reference sequence). The CDR3 extends over 15 amino acids. The CDR3 loop is CASSLSGGWSYEQYF. The CDR3 bases are TGTGCCAGCAGCTTATCAGGAGGGTGGTCCTACGAGCAGTACTTC.

CDR3 residues: CASSPGLAGYEQYF. The CDR3 coding sequence is TGTGCCAGCAGCCCAGGACTAGCGGGCTACGAGCAGTACTTC. This chain joins TRBV7-9 and TRBJ2-7; 11 nucleotides line up with TRBD2. CDR3 length: 14 residues. Trimming took 5 bases from V and 3 from J; bases not matched to a gene: 3. The V gene's germline CDR1 is SEHNR and CDR2 FQNEAQ (reference sequence).

This rearrangement joins TRBV6-4 to TRBJ2-5; D may be TRBD2 (6 bases). V was pared by 5 bases and J by 5 bases, with 12 bases between. In germline, CDR1 is MRHNA, CDR2 SNTAGT. The CDR3 covers 13 residues. CDR3 loop: CASSLQAGETQYF. As DNA, the CDR3 is TGTGCCAGCAGTCTACAGGCGGGGGAGACCCAGTACTTC.

The genes are TRBV2 and TRBJ2-7; 7 bases align to TRBD1. Germline CDR1 reads SNHLY; CDR2 reads FYNNEI. Trimming cost V 1 base and J 4 bases; bases outside gene matches: 4. CDR3 length equals 14 residues. CDR3 amino acids: CASSEGRGTYEQYF. The CDR3 DNA reads as TGTGCCAGCAGTGAAGGCAGGGGGACATACGAGCAGTACTTC.

This sequence joins TRBV5-1 and TRBJ2-3, with 11 nucleotides matching TRBD2. Germline assignment: CDR1 SGHRS and CDR2 YFSETQ. J gave up 4 bases and V 6 bases, and 7 bases lay outside the gene matches. The CDR3 sequence is 15 residues long. CDR3: CASTPSGRSADTQYF. For the CDR3, the DNA is TGCGCCAGCACTCCTAGCGGGAGGAGTGCAGATACGCAGTATTTT. The full variable domain, in which reference TRBV5-1 and TRBJ2-3 provide the parts outside the CDR3, is KAGVTQTPRYLIKTRGQQVTLSCSPISGHRSVSWYQQTPGQGLQFLFEYFSETQRNKGNFPGRFSGRQFSNSRSEMNVSTLELGDSALYLCASTPSGRSADTQYFGPGTRLTVL.

The chain joins TRBV29-1 to TRBJ2-1; either TRBD1 or TRBD2 may fit D (5 bases each). CDR1 SQVTM and CDR2 ANQGSEA come from the germline V gene. Trimming shortened V by 4 bases and J by 2 bases, and 12 bases separated the two germline ends. This CDR3 has 14 residues. Here the CDR3 reads CSVVGRPTYNEQFF. The CDR3, as DNA: TGCAGCGTTGTGGGACGGCCCACCTACAATGAGCAGTTCTTC.

In its sample, this clone was seen once. This chain joins TRBV5-1 and TRBJ2-1; unclear D gene. Per germline, CDR1 SGHRS and CDR2 YFSETQ. The length of the CDR3 is 14 residues. The V end was cut by 1 base, the J end by 2 bases, with 7 bases between. The CDR3 spells CASSLLATYNEQFF. CDR3 DNA sequence: TGCGCCAGCAGCTTGCTTGCGACCTACAATGAGCAGTTCTTC.

J is TRBJ1-2 and V is TRBV2, with D uncertain. The germline V and J ends were trimmed by 10 bases and 6 bases, with 18 bases remaining between them. CDR3 size: 13 residues. The V gene's germline CDR1 is SNHLY and CDR2 FYNNEI. CDR3 nucleotide sequence: TGTGCCACACAGCCCCCAGGTAGTAATGGCTACACCTTC. This translates into CATQPPGSNGYTF. The full variable domain, in which reference TRBV2 and TRBJ1-2 provide the parts outside the CDR3, is EPEVTQTPSHQVTQMGQEVILRCVPISNHLYFYWYRQILGQKVEFLVSFYNNEISEKSEIFDDQFSVERPDGSNFTLKIRSTKLEDSAMYFCATQPPGSNGYTFGSGTRLTVV.

This chain connects TRBV6-1 to TRBJ1-4; 11 bases line up with TRBD1. The V gene end was trimmed by 8 bases and the J gene end by 5 bases; junction bases not matched to a gene: 7. This CDR3 contains 15 residues. Germline V gene sequence: CDR1 MNHNS, CDR2 SASEGT. CDR3: CASSDRDRGNEKLFF. CDR3 DNA: TGTGCCAGCTCTGACCGGGACAGGGGGAATGAAAAACTGTTTTTT.

V gene TRBV5-1 combines with J gene TRBJ2-7; 7 bases align to TRBD1. The ends lost 4 bases at V and 2 bases at J; junction bases unmatched: 9. The germline gives CDR1 SGHRS, CDR2 YFSETQ. This CDR3 has 15 residues. The CDR3 loop reads CASSLQGSPPYEQYF. The CDR3, as DNA: TGCGCCAGCAGCCTACAGGGGAGTCCCCCCTACGAGCAGTACTTC.

Regarding this clone: At one of its ends the junction is not consistent with the germline gene, which may arise from a read error. This rearrangement joins TRBV6-6 to TRBJ2-7, with 10 bases matching TRBD1. CDR3 length: 15 amino acids. The germline CDR1 and CDR2 sequences are MNHNY and SVGAGI (reference sequence). This chain's CDR3 is CGSSWGGTGAYEQYF. The CDR3 nucleotides are TGTGGCAGCTCCTGGGGAGGGACAGGGGCCTACGAGCAGTACTTC.

This sequence joins TRBV7-2 and TRBJ1-2; a weak D match, TRBD1 (5 bases). Germline V gene lookup returns CDR1 SGHTA and CDR2 FQGNSA. The ends were cut back, 2 bases at V and 4 bases at J, with 11 bases in the middle. The CDR3 runs to 14 residues. The CDR3 DNA is TGTGCCAGCAGCTTATATCGGGGCCCCTATGGCTACACCTTC. The encoded protein is CASSLYRGPYGYTF. Filled out from reference TRBV7-2 and TRBJ1-2, the complete variable domain reads GAGVSQSPSNKVTEKGKDVELRCDPISGHTALYWYRQSLGQGLEFLIYFQGNSAPDKSGLPSDRFSAERTGGSVSTLTIQRTQQEDSAVYLCASSLYRGPYGYTFGSGTRLTVV.

This clone has just one count. The chain has TRBV7-9 and TRBJ1-3; D uncertain. This CDR3 has 15 amino acids. V was trimmed by 2 bases and J by 0 bases, leaving 8 bases between them. Germline V gene lookup returns CDR1 SEHNR and CDR2 FQNEAQ (reference sequence). This CDR3 reads CASSLYSISGNTIYF. CDR3 coding DNA: TGTGCCAGCAGCTTATACAGTATCTCTGGAAACACCATATATTTT. The variable domain in full, completed from reference TRBV7-9 and TRBJ1-3, reads DTGVSQNPRHKITKRGQNVTFRCDPISEHNRLYWYRQTLGQGPEFLTYFQNEAQLEKSRLLSDRFSAERPKGSFSTLEIQRTEQGDSAMYLCASSLYSISGNTIYFGEGSWLTVV.

The count of this clone is one. The CDR3 bases are TGTGCCAGCAGCTTAGGGACGACCCGCTGGAGAAACACCATATATTTT. Translating it yields CASSLGTTRWRNTIYF. V usage is TRBV7-8 and J usage is TRBJ1-3; D remains ambiguous. V was pared by 1 base and J by 5 bases, with 15 bases between. Germline lookup yields CDR1 SGHVS and CDR2 FQNEAQ. The CDR3 covers 16 residues. Full variable domain (rest looked up from reference TRBV7-8 and TRBJ1-3): GAGVSQSPRYKVAKRGQDVALRCDPISGHVSLFWYQQALGQGPEFLTYFQNEAQLDKSGLPSDRFFAERPEGSVSTLKIQRTQQEDSAVYLCASSLGTTRWRNTIYFGEGSWLTVV.

The chain carries TRBV5-4 and TRBJ2-5; D may be TRBD2 (5 bases). This CDR3 contains 13 residues. V dropped 3 bases and J dropped 5 bases, with 11 bases sitting between them. The germline gives CDR1 SGHNT, CDR2 YYREEE (reference sequence). The CDR3 sequence is CASSSAGGETQYF. DNA for the CDR3: TGTGCCAGCAGCTCGGCTGGCGGGGAGACCCAGTACTTC.

The rearrangement links TRBV7-8 to TRBJ2-1; D remains unclear. Germline V gives CDR1 SGHVS, CDR2 FQNEAQ. The CDR3 loop spans 17 amino acids. The germline V and J ends were trimmed by 4 bases and 2 bases, with 18 bases remaining between them. CDR3 nucleotide sequence: TGTGCCAGCAGCTCAGCCCGGGCCCCGAGCCCCTACAATGAGCAGTTCTTC. Its translation is CASSSARAPSPYNEQFF.